This T cell receptor beta chain was profiled in a study of blood T cell repertoires in COVID-19. Study at large: There were acute and convalescent COVID-19 samples, and they came from the United States, Italy and Spain. In each case, the material was cDNA or gDNA derived from T cells, B-cell-depleted T cells, or PBMCs.

Authors' processing steps: From reference gene primer amplification, estimates of nucleated cell counts were derived. Clones were sequenced by immunoSEQ multiplex PCR, and TCRdb holds only the in-frame ones, with some missing. The V and J calls and clone size are taken from that table; D and trimming were inferred from the DNA. The data hold about 240,000 clones, with about four fifths observed a single time. The length of the CDR3 is 15 residues. V lost 4 bases, J lost 0 bases, and 14 bases lay in between. Germline V lookup: CDR1 SGHNT, CDR2 YYREEE (reference sequence). The TCR was taken from a woman aged 80 or over with acute or convalescent COVID-19. The source material was peripheral blood. The V call is TRBV5-4, the J call TRBJ2-7; a possible D gene is TRBD1 (6 bases). As DNA, the CDR3 is TGTGCCAGCAGCCCCAGGGGCCCTACCTCCTACGAGCAGTACTTC. It specifies CASSPRGPTSYEQYF. Together with reference TRBV5-4 and TRBJ2-7, the CDR3 gives the full variable domain: ETGVTQSPTHLIKTRGQQVTLRCSSQSGHNTVSWYQQALGQGPQFIFQYYREEENGRGNFPPRFSGLQFPNYSSELNVNALELDDSALYLCASSPRGPTSYEQYFGPGTRLTVT.